This T cell receptor beta chain was profiled in a study of blood T cell repertoires in COVID-19. As for the study in general: COVID-19 samples collected from the United States, Italy and Spain covered acute and convalescent phases.

Participants came from about two dozen US areas, aged about 18 to 100 years. This clone was seen only once. Other DNA sequences of this sample code for an identical CDR3. In the study's own analysis: From reference gene primer amplification, estimates of nucleated cell counts were derived. Profiled with immunoSEQ multiplex PCR; TCRdb holds only in-frame clones, not every one. V, J and clone size are those of that table, while D and trimming were read from the DNA. The sample has about 290,000 clones, approximately 91% seen once; the top ten hold 1.7%. The sequence came from a woman aged 40-49 years who had recovered from COVID-19. Sequenced: PBMCs or T cells enriched from blood (not recorded which).

CDR3 protein: CASSRIAGGSYNEQFF. CDR3 DNA sequence: TGTGCCAGCAGCCGAATAGCGGGAGGCTCCTACAATGAGCAGTTCTTC. This rearrangement joins TRBV9 to TRBJ2-1, with TRBD2 matching 10 bases. Germline CDR1 reads SGDLS; CDR2 reads YYNGEE. J was trimmed by 0 bases and V by 4 bases; bases with no gene match: 4. The CDR3 is 16 residues long. Drawing the rest from reference TRBV9 and TRBJ2-1, the complete variable domain is DSGVTQTPKHLITATGQRVTLRCSPRSGDLSVYWYQQSLDQGLQFLIQYYNGEERAKGNILERFSAQQFPDLHSELNLSSLELGDSALYFCASSRIAGGSYNEQFFGPGTRLTVL.